These T cell receptor beta chains were read from a single sample in a study of blood T cell repertoires in COVID-19. TCRdb's copy holds only in-frame clones and misses some; the assay was immunoSEQ multiplex PCR. The table lists around 150,000 clones, 87% of them singletons. The specimen sequenced was peripheral blood. These receptor sequences come from a woman in her sixties or seventies with active or convalescent COVID-19. The CDR3 runs from the conserved cysteine through the conserved F or W.

J,V,CDR3
TRBJ2-2,TRBV5-1,CASSSTGGITGELFF
TRBJ1-4,TRBV7-2,CASSIGQGNEKLFF
TRBJ2-3,TRBV30,CAWSEGNTDTQYF
TRBJ2-3,TRBV3-1/TRBV3-2,CASSLATRLGKDTQYF
TRBJ1-4,TRBV15,CATSRRRTGTTNEKLFF
TRBJ2-7,TRBV7-8,CASSYRDRVYEQYF
TRBJ1-1,TRBV10-3,CAIRGAGRGNTEAFF
TRBJ2-7,TRBV10-3,CAIGRDRSYEQYF
TRBJ1-4,TRBV5-1,CASARGPGNEKLFF
TRBJ1-1,TRBV4-1,CASSQTDRERTEAFF
TRBJ1-6,TRBV27,CASSFEGGTSYNSPLHF
TRBJ1-4,TRBV15,CATSRDRASEKLFF
TRBJ1-6,TRBV20-1,CSAIDGGGPLHF
TRBJ1-5,TRBV10-1,CASSIPTNRDTYQPQHF
TRBJ2-3,TRBV7-2,CASSLAISADTQYF
TRBJ2-7,TRBV7-8,CASSLGGTGVGEQYF
TRBJ1-2,TRBV9,CASSVNGGDYGYTF
TRBJ2-7,TRBV6-5,CATILQGELSYEQYF
TRBJ2-7,TRBV4-3,CASSQVAGGMYEQYF
TRBJ2-7,TRBV7-9,CASTKGAGAGEQYF
TRBJ2-5,TRBV27,CASSLIPSGEETQYF
TRBJ2-1,TRBV19,CASSIVAGEDRQFF